This T cell receptor (beta chain) was obtained from a study of CD8+CD57+ T cells in acquired aplastic anemia. Findings and caveats of the study: Levels of CD8+ Simpson's diversity were not significantly distinct in patients versus controls.

This clonotype was counted ten times or more. Its antigen is unknown. The CDR3 spans 13 residues. Germline CDR1 LGHDT, CDR2 YNNKEL (reference sequence). The V gene lost 3 bases and the J gene lost 5 bases, with 10 bases spanning the gap. An expansion of CD8+CD57+ cells by flow cytometry had been shown in patients chosen for sequencing. Genomic DNA provided the template from which TCR beta VDJ and CDR3 profiles were obtained. TCRdb recomputed calls from the reads with MiXCR, one row per CDR3 protein. The repertoire holds under 200,000 distinct CDR3 sequences, with 48% as singletons. The TCR comes from a human donor with aplastic anemia. Specimen: sorted CD4+, CD8+, or CD8+CD57+ T cells (not recorded which) from PBMCs. This chain links TRBV3-1 with TRBJ1-1; TRBD1 is a possible D gene (6 bases). The CDR3 is CASSQGGGTEAFF. In DNA, the CDR3 is TGTGCCAGCAGCCAGGGAGGGGGGACTGAAGCTTTCTTT.